The entry that follows covers one TCR beta chain sequence. Its target is unknown. This entry is derived from a study of shared clonotypes between healthy human individuals. Study-wide background: Three CD4 naive, three CD4 memory, two CD8 naive and one CD8 memory plate were used per donor. Study-wide results and limits: Non-shared clonotypes had lower generation probabilities than clonotypes shared by all four sorted-subset donors.

The split of CD4+ cells yielded CD45RA+ naive and CD45RA-negative memory subsets. Deep-level assay runs were performed. The table came from immunoSEQ multiplex PCR; TCRdb's copy has only in-frame clones and leaves some out. This sample yields approximately 1.5 million clones, of which 98% to 99% are seen a single time; roughly 0.36% belongs to the top ten. This CDR3 comprises 13 residues. CDR1 SQVTM and CDR2 ANQGSEA come from the germline V gene. V trimming: 3 bases; J trimming: 7 bases; junction bases outside the gene matches: 9. The sequence derives from a man aged 25 to 40 in good health. This chain uses TRBV29-1 with TRBJ2-7, with 7 bases identical to TRBD1. Sequenced input: naive CD4+ T cells sorted from blood. Subset: CD45RA+ positively selected. In DNA, the CDR3 is TGCAGCGTTGAGAGGACAGGCCTGGGGGAGCAGTACTTC. Its protein product is CSVERTGLGEQYF.